Listed below are T cell receptor beta chains from one sample, sequenced in a study of shared clonotypes between healthy human individuals. Clones were sequenced by immunoSEQ multiplex PCR, and TCRdb holds only the in-frame ones, with some missing. Of some 79,000 clones in the sample, about 65% were seen once. The sample comprised memory CD8+ T cells sorted from blood. The receptors stem from a man younger than 40 in good health. The CDR3 runs from the conserved cysteine through the conserved F or W. Each record gives: D gene, V gene, J gene, clone size, CDR3 protein, CDR3 DNA. The D gene is left open where the match is weak. Clone size is stated in some rows and not others, as once, few, many or a class when expanded.

.,TRBV11-3,TRBJ2-5,.,CASSLVWGRQETQYF,TGTGCCAGCAGCTTAGTGTGGGGGAGACAAGAGACCCAGTACTTC
.,TRBV7-9,TRBJ1-4,.,CASSYFPAGPGREKLFF,TGTGCCAGCAGCTACTTTCCCGCCGGGCCGGGGAGAGAAAAACTGTTTTTT
.,TRBV5-5,TRBJ1-5,.,CASSLQDSNQPQHF,TGTGCCAGCAGCTTGCAAGATAGCAATCAGCCCCAGCATTTT
TRBD2,TRBV6-1,TRBJ2-7,few,CASSPGASGSHEQYF,TGTGCCAGCAGCCCCGGGGCCAGCGGGAGCCACGAGCAGTACTTC
TRBD1,TRBV19,TRBJ2-7,few,CASSGWDRGPYEQYF,TGTGCCAGTAGTGGTTGGGACAGGGGACCCTACGAGCAGTACTTC
.,TRBV29-1,TRBJ2-1,few,CSVEGYNEQFF,TGCAGCGTTGAAGGTTACAATGAGCAGTTCTTC
TRBD2,TRBV10-3,TRBJ2-3,.,CAISSGLAGGPPGTDTQYF,TGTGCCATCAGTAGCGGGCTAGCGGGAGGACCGCCGGGCACAGATACGCAGTATTTT
.,TRBV6-5,TRBJ2-3,.,CASSYKATNTDTQYF,TGTGCCAGCAGTTACAAAGCCACGAACACAGATACGCAGTATTTT
.,TRBV27,TRBJ1-1,many,CASSLSGREAFF,TGTGCCAGCAGTTTATCTGGCAGGGAAGCTTTCTTT
.,TRBV28,TRBJ2-7,.,CASSLTAGTGTYEQYF,TGTGCCAGCAGTTTAACCGCCGGGACGGGAACCTACGAGCAGTACTTC
.,TRBV9,TRBJ2-3,.,CASRGTDSTDTQYF,TGTGCCAGCAGGGGGACCGACAGCACAGATACGCAGTATTTT
.,TRBV5-4,TRBJ2-3,.,CASSLADTQYF,TGTGCCAGCAGCTTGGCGGATACGCAGTATTTT
.,TRBV5-1,TRBJ2-7,.,CASSIQLDEQYF,TGCGCCAGCAGCATTCAGCTAGACGAGCAGTACTTC
.,TRBV27,TRBJ2-7,.,CASSVGTGLGIYEQYF,TGTGCCAGCAGTGTCGGTACGGGATTGGGGATCTACGAGCAGTACTTC
.,TRBV6-5,TRBJ2-2,few,CASSPHTGELFF,TGTGCCAGCAGTCCCCACACCGGGGAGCTGTTTTTT
.,TRBV20-1,TRBJ2-2,.,CSAIRYGELFF,TGCAGTGCTATACGTTACGGGGAGCTGTTTTTT
.,TRBV11-1,TRBJ2-1,.,CASSFWVYNEQFF,TGTGCCAGCAGCTTTTGGGTCTACAATGAGCAGTTCTTC
.,TRBV7-6,TRBJ2-2,.,CASSLGFARDIAGELFF,TGTGCCAGCAGCTTAGGCTTTGCCAGGGATATCGCCGGGGAGCTGTTTTTT
.,TRBV11-2,TRBJ2-7,once,CASSLEGGGASYEQYF,TGTGCCAGCAGCTTAGAAGGGGGGGGAGCTTCCTACGAGCAGTACTTC
TRBD2,TRBV9,TRBJ2-7,.,CASSVEGLAAEQYF,TGTGCCAGCAGCGTAGAAGGACTAGCAGCCGAGCAGTACTTC
TRBD2,TRBV11-2,TRBJ2-3,.,CASRLAGDTQYF,TGTGCCAGCAGATTAGCGGGAGATACGCAGTATTTT
TRBD2,TRBV6-1,TRBJ2-7,.,CASKWEIAGPYEQYF,TGTGCCAGCAAGTGGGAAATAGCGGGACCCTACGAGCAGTACTTC
.,TRBV19,TRBJ2-7,few,CASSTDTYEQYF,TGTGCCAGTAGTACGGACACCTACGAGCAGTACTTC
TRBD2,TRBV29-1,TRBJ2-1,.,CSVDPIAGGPGNEQFF,TGCAGCGTTGACCCTATAGCGGGAGGGCCGGGTAATGAGCAGTTCTTC
.,TRBV28,TRBJ2-5,many,CASSFWGSQETQYF,TGTGCCAGCAGTTTTTGGGGTTCCCAAGAGACCCAGTACTTC
TRBD2,TRBV11-3,TRBJ2-1,.,CASSAGVAGNEQFF,TGTGCCAGCAGCGCCGGGGTAGCGGGCAATGAGCAGTTCTTC
.,TRBV7-2,TRBJ2-1,.,CASSLVSRLLNNEQFF,TGTGCCAGCAGCTTAGTTTCTAGATTACTAAACAATGAGCAGTTCTTC
TRBD1,TRBV6-5,TRBJ2-2,.,CASRLGTGNSGELFF,TGTGCCAGCAGGTTGGGGACAGGGAATTCCGGGGAGCTGTTTTTT
.,TRBV11-2,TRBJ2-7,.,CASSRPYEQYF,TGTGCCAGCAGCCGACCCTACGAGCAGTACTTC
TRBD2,TRBV4-2,TRBJ2-1,many,CASSQGEGTSGNEQFF,TGTGCCAGCAGCCAAGGGGAGGGGACTAGCGGCAATGAGCAGTTCTTC
TRBD1,TRBV2,TRBJ2-7,few,CASSGQGRGEQYF,TGTGCCAGCAGTGGACAGGGGAGAGGCGAGCAGTACTTC
.,TRBV5-1,TRBJ2-1,.,CASSLDSYNEQFF,TGCGCCAGCAGCTTGGACAGCTACAATGAGCAGTTCTTC
TRBD2,TRBV9,TRBJ2-1,few,CASKSGGLGNEQFF,TGTGCCAGCAAGTCGGGAGGACTAGGTAATGAGCAGTTCTTC
.,TRBV28,TRBJ2-3,.,CASPPSGARSSTDTQYF,TGTGCCAGCCCCCCATCCGGGGCTCGATCTAGCACAGATACGCAGTATTTT
.,TRBV5-1,TRBJ2-7,.,CASSGTGRDEQYF,TGCGCCAGCAGCGGTACAGGGCGGGACGAGCAGTACTTC
.,TRBV11-1,TRBJ2-7,.,CASTRVGSHEQYF,TGTGCCAGCACCCGGGTAGGTAGCCACGAGCAGTACTTC
.,TRBV7-9,TRBJ2-1,.,CASSLVAGDNEQFF,TGTGCCAGCAGCTTAGTGGCAGGGGACAATGAGCAGTTCTTC
.,TRBV5-1,TRBJ1-1,.,CASSLKRTGTEAFF,TGCGCCAGCAGCCTTAAACGGACCGGAACTGAAGCTTTCTTT
.,TRBV10-2,TRBJ2-3,.,CASSKADPSTDTQYF,TGCGCCAGCAGTAAGGCGGATCCTAGCACAGATACGCAGTATTTT
.,TRBV28,TRBJ2-7,many,CASSLRDYEQYF,TGTGCCAGCAGTTTACGGGACTACGAGCAGTACTTC
TRBD1,TRBV30,TRBJ1-1,.,CAWRGTGWGEAFF,TGTGCCTGGAGGGGGACAGGGTGGGGTGAAGCTTTCTTT
.,TRBV9,TRBJ2-6,.,CASIRLFKQSRANVLTF,TGTGCCAGCATTCGATTGTTCAAACAAAGTCGGGCCAACGTCCTGACTTTC
TRBD2,TRBV9,TRBJ2-3,.,CASSAGTGTSGTDTQYF,TGTGCCAGCAGCGCCGGAACCGGGACTAGCGGCACAGATACGCAGTATTTT
TRBD2,TRBV30,TRBJ2-1,.,CAWSAPGLADNEQFF,TGTGCCTGGAGCGCCCCGGGACTAGCGGACAATGAGCAGTTCTTC
.,TRBV5-4,TRBJ1-1,.,CASSLVGSTEAFF,TGTGCCAGCAGCTTGGTTGGGAGCACTGAAGCTTTCTTT
TRBD1,TRBV18,TRBJ2-1,.,CASSPLTGLDEQFF,TGTGCCAGCTCACCCCTGACAGGGTTGGATGAGCAGTTCTTC
TRBD2,TRBV29-1,TRBJ2-1,few,CSVVKLAGAYNEQFF,TGCAGCGTTGTCAAGCTAGCGGGAGCCTACAATGAGCAGTTCTTC
.,TRBV7-2,TRBJ1-1,.,CASSQGRNTEAFF,TGTGCCAGCAGCCAGGGTCGGAACACTGAAGCTTTCTTT
.,TRBV25-1,TRBJ2-1,.,CATRSSDNEQFF,TGTGCCACTAGGAGTAGCGACAATGAGCAGTTCTTC
TRBD2,TRBV7-2,TRBJ2-1,once,CASSLLAGYYNEQFF,TGTGCCAGCAGCTTACTAGCGGGTTACTACAATGAGCAGTTCTTC
.,TRBV7-9,TRBJ2-2,.,CASSHFGGELFF,TGTGCCAGCAGCCACTTCGGCGGGGAGCTGTTTTTT
.,TRBV2,TRBJ2-7,.,CASSDPGTQSSYEQYF,TGTGCCAGCAGTGATCCCGGGACACAGAGCTCCTACGAGCAGTACTTC
.,TRBV5-4,TRBJ2-1,few,CASSEYNEQFF,TGTGCCAGCAGCGAATACAATGAGCAGTTCTTC
.,TRBV9,TRBJ2-3,.,CASSVGGPDTQYF,TGTGCCAGCAGCGTAGGTGGGCCAGATACGCAGTATTTT